In its sample, the clone carrying this T cell receptor beta chain was seen many times. These data belong to a study of T cells in Graves' hyperthyroidism and ophthalmopathy. Researchers took RNA transcripts and amplified the TCR beta CDR3 regions from them. A first-round RT-PCR of the TCR CDR3 used the HTBI primer set. TCRdb reanalysed the multiplex PCR reads using MiXCR and keeps one entry per CDR3 protein. Here the sample spans under 450,000 distinct CDR3 sequences, 15% to 18% being singletons. V lost 6 bases, J lost 9 bases, and 13 bases stayed unmatched. This CDR3 spans 15 amino acids. The V call is TRBV12-3 or TRBV12-4, the J call TRBJ2-1; 8 bases map to TRBD2. This TCR was recovered from a woman younger than 35 with Graves' hyperthyroidism. The sample was blood. This chain's CDR3 is CASSASGGLLGEQFF. The CDR3 DNA follows: TGTGCCAGCAGCGCCAGCGGGGGCTTACTTGGTGAGCAGTTCTTC.